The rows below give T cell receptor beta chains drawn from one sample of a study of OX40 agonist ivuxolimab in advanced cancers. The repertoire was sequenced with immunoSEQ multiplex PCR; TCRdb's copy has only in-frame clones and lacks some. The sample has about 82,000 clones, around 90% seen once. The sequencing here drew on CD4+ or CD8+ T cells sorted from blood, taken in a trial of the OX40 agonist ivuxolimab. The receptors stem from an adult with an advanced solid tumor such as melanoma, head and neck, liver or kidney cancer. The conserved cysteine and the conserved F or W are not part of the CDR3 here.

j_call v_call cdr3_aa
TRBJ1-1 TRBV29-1 SVEFAGGGWK
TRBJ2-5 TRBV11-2 ASSQGTGGWETQY
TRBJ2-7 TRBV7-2 ASSSGLAGHYEQY
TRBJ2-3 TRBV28 ASNGLVTDTQY
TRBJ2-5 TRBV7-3 ASSPRSGLKESQY
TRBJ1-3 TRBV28 ASSPGAGGTGNTIY
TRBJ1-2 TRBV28 ASRRWYGYT
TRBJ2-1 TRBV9 ASSAGLAEWGQF
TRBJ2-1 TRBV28 ATLGASGRYEQF
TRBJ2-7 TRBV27 ASSPERHFREQY
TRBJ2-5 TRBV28 ASRNRGSSQETQY
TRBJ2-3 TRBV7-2 ASSLMPSGITDTQY
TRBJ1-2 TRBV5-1 ASSGGQGNRGYT
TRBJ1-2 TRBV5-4 ASSLETGGGYT